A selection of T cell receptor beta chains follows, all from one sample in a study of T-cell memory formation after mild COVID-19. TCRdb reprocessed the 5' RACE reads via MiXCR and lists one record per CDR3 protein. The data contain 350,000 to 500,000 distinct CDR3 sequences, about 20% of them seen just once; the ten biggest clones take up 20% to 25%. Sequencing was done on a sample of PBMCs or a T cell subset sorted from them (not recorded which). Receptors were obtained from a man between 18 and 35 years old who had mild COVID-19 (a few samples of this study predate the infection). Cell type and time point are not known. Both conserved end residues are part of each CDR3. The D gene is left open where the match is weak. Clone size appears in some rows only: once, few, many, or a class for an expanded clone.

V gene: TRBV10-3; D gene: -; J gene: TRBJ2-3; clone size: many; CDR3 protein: CAIRSRANTDTQYF; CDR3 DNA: TGTGCCATCAGGTCCCGGGCCAACACAGATACGCAGTATTTT
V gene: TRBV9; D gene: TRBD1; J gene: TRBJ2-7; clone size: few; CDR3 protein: CASSVMGQGLDEQYF; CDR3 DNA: TGTGCCAGCAGCGTAATGGGACAGGGGCTCGACGAGCAGTACTTC
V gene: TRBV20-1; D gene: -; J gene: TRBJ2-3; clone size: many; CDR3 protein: CSARAAEGITDTQYF; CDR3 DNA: TGCAGTGCTAGGGCAGCCGAAGGAATTACAGATACGCAGTATTTT
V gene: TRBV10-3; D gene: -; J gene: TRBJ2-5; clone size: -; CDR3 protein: CAISQPSGETQYF; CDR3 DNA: TGTGCCATCAGCCAGCCTTCGGGGGAGACCCAGTACTTC
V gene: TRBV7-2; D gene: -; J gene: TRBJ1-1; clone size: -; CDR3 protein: CASSFTGHIEAFF; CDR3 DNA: TGTGCCAGCAGCTTTACGGGGCACATTGAAGCTTTCTTT
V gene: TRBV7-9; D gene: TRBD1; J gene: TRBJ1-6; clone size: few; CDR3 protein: CASSLSGGQSPLHF; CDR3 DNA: TGTGCCAGCAGCTTAAGCGGGGGACAGTCACCCCTCCACTTT
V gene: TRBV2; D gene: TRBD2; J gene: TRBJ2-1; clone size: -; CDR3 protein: CASSIAGGPLNEQFF; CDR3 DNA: TGTGCCAGCAGCATAGCGGGGGGGCCTCTCAATGAGCAGTTCTTC
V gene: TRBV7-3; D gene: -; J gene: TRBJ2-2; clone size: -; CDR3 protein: CASSSGASNTGELFF; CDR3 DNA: TGTGCCAGCAGCTCGGGGGCCTCGAACACCGGGGAGCTGTTTTTT
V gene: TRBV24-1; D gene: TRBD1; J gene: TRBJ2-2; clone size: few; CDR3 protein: CATSDWTGTGELFF; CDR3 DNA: TGTGCCACCAGTGATTGGACAGGGACCGGGGAGCTGTTTTTT
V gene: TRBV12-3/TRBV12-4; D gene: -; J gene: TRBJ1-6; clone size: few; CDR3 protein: CASSFAGKDSPLHF; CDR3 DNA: TGTGCCAGCAGTTTTGCAGGGAAAGATTCACCCCTCCACTTT
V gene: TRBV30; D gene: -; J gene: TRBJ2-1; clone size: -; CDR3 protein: CAWSGGAGGDEQFF; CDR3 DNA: TGTGCCTGGAGTGGTGGGGCAGGGGGGGATGAGCAGTTCTTC
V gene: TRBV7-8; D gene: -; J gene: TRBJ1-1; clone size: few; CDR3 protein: CASSLPSGNTEAFF; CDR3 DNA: TGTGCCAGCAGCTTACCATCCGGGAACACTGAAGCTTTCTTT
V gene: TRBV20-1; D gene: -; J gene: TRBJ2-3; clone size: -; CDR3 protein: CSASPNTDTQYF; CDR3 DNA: TGCAGTGCTAGCCCCAACACAGATACGCAGTATTTT
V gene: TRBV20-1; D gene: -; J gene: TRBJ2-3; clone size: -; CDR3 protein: CSARDNLGLSSTDTQYF; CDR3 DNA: TGCAGTGCTAGAGATAACCTGGGACTTTCTAGCACAGATACGCAGTATTTT
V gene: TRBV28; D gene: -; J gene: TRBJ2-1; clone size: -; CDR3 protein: CASRASRDEQFF; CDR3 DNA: TGTGCCAGCAGAGCCAGTAGGGATGAGCAGTTCTTC
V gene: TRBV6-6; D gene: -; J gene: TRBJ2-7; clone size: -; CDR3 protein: CASREIRISYEQYF; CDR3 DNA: TGTGCCAGCCGGGAGATCAGGATCTCCTACGAGCAGTACTTC
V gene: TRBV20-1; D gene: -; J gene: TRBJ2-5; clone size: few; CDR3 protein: CSAPFGTQYF; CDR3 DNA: TGCAGTGCGCCCTTCGGGACCCAGTACTTC
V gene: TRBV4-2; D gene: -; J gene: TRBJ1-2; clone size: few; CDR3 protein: CASSHPGEDYGYTF; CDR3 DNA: TGTGCCAGCAGCCATCCCGGGGAGGACTATGGCTACACCTTC
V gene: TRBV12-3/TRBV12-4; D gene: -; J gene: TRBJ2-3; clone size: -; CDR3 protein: CASSLSQGPPDTQYF; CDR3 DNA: TGTGCCAGCAGTTTAAGTCAGGGGCCCCCTGATACGCAGTATTTT
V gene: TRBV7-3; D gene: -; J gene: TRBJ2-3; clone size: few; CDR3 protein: CASSLTGLGTDTQYF; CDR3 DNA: TGTGCCAGCAGCTTAACAGGGTTGGGCACAGATACGCAGTATTTT
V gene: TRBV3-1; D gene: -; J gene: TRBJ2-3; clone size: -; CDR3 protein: CASSQRSPPDTQYF; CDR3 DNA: TGTGCCAGCAGCCAACGTTCTCCGCCAGATACGCAGTATTTT
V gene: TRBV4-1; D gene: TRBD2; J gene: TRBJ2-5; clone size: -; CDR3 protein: CASSLRLAGAKETQYF; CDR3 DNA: TGCGCCAGCAGTCTCAGACTAGCGGGGGCCAAAGAGACCCAGTACTTC
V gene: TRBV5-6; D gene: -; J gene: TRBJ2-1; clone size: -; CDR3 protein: CASRQGQGNDEQFF; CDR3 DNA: TGTGCCAGCAGACAGGGACAAGGGAACGATGAGCAGTTCTTC
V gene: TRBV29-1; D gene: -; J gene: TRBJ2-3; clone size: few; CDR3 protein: CSVDFGQTTDTQYF; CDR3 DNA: TGCAGCGTTGATTTCGGACAGACCACAGATACGCAGTATTTT
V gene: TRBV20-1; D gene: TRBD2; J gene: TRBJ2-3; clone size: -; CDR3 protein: CSATRTRTDTQYF; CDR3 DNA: TGCAGTGCCACAAGGACTAGGACAGATACGCAGTATTTT
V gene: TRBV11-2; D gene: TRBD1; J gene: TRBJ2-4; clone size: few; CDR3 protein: CASSQGRDRRHFGNIQYF; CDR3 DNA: TGTGCCAGCAGCCAGGGCCGGGACAGGCGCCACTTCGGGAACATTCAGTACTTC
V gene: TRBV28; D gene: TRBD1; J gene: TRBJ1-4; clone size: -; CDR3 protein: CASSSPYQGARAYNEKLFF; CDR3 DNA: TGTGCCAGCAGTTCACCCTACCAGGGGGCGAGAGCCTATAATGAAAAACTGTTTTTT
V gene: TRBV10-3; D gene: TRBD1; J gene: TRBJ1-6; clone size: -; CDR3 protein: CAISALTGGNSPLHF; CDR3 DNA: TGTGCCATCAGTGCGCTGACAGGGGGTAATTCACCCCTCCACTTT
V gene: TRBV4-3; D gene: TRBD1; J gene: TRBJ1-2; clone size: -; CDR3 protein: CASSPTGVLGYTF; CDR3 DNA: TGCGCCAGCAGCCCCACAGGGGTTCTTGGCTACACCTTC
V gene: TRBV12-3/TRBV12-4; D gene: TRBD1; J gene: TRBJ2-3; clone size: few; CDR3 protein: CASSLQTGAPDTQYF; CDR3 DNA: TGTGCCAGCAGTTTACAGACAGGGGCTCCAGATACGCAGTATTTT
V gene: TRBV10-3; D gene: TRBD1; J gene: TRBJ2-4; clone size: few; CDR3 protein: CAISTAGTGKNIQYF; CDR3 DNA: TGTGCCATCAGTACCGCCGGGACAGGGAAAAACATTCAGTACTTC
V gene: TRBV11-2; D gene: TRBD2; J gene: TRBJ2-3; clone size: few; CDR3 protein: CASSPGLVSTDTQYF; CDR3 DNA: TGTGCCAGCAGCCCTGGACTAGTTAGCACAGATACGCAGTATTTT
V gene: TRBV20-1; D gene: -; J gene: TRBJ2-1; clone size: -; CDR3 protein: CSARRLGGEQFF; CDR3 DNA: TGCAGTGCTAGAAGGTTAGGTGGTGAGCAGTTCTTC
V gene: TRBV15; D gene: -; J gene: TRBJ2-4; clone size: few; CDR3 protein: CATSRDRGSGWDIQYF; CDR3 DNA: TGTGCCACCAGCAGAGATAGGGGTTCGGGATGGGACATTCAGTACTTC
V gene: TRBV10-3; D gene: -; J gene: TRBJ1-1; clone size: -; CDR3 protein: CAISLTERRAGTEAFF; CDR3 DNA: TGTGCCATCAGTCTAACAGAGAGGAGGGCAGGCACTGAAGCTTTCTTT
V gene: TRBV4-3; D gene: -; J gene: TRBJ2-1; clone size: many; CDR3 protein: CASSQDRSNYNEQFF; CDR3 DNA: TGCGCCAGCAGCCAAGACCGGTCGAACTACAATGAGCAGTTCTTC
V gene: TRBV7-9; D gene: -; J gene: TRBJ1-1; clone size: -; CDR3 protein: CASSLDEGSDKTEAFF; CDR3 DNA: TGTGCCAGCAGCTTAGATGAGGGGTCGGATAAAACTGAAGCTTTCTTT
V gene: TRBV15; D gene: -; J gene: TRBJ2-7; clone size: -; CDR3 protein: CATSRAKGELSEQYF; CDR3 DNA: TGTGCCACCAGCAGAGCAAAGGGGGAGTTGAGCGAGCAGTACTTC
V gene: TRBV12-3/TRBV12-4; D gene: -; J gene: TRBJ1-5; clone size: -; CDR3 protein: CASSLLSLNQPQHF; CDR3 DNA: TGTGCCAGCAGTTTATTGAGTCTCAATCAGCCCCAGCATTTT
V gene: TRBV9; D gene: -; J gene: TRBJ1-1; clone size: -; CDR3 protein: CASSVSGPSTEAFF; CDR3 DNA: TGTGCCAGCAGCGTATCCGGCCCGTCCACTGAAGCTTTCTTT
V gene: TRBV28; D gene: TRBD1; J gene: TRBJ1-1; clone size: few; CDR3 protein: CASSSPGQYTEAFF; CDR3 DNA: TGTGCCAGCAGTTCTCCGGGACAGTACACTGAAGCTTTCTTT
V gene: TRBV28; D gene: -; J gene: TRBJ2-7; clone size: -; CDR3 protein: CASSEGVGSTEQYF; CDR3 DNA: TGTGCCAGCAGTGAGGGAGTCGGTTCTACCGAGCAGTACTTC
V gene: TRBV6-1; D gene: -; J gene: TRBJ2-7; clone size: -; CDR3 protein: CASTGTASRNEQYF; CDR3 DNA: TGTGCCAGCACTGGGACCGCGTCAAGGAACGAGCAGTACTTC
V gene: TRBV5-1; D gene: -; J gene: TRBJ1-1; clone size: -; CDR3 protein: CASSLARGNTEAFF; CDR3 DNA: TGCGCCAGCAGCTTGGCCAGGGGGAACACTGAAGCTTTCTTT
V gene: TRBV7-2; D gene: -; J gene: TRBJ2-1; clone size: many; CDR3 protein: CASSSKASSYNEQFF; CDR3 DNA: TGTGCCAGCAGTTCCAAGGCCAGCTCCTACAATGAGCAGTTCTTC
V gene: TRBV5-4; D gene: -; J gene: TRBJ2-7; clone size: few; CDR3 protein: CASSLGHSSYEQYF; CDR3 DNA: TGTGCCAGCAGCTTAGGACACTCCTCCTACGAGCAGTACTTC
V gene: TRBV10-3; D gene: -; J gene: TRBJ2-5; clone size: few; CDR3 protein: CAISERGAQETQYF; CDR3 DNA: TGTGCCATCAGTGAGAGGGGGGCCCAAGAGACCCAGTACTTC
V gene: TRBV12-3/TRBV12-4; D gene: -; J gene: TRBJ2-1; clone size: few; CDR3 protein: CASRRGAEPMYQFF; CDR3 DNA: TGTGCCAGCCGACGAGGGGCGGAACCTATGTACCAGTTCTTC
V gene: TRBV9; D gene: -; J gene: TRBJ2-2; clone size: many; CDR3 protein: CASGFLRQSNTGELFF; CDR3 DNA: TGTGCCAGCGGTTTTCTGCGGCAATCGAACACCGGGGAGCTGTTTTTT
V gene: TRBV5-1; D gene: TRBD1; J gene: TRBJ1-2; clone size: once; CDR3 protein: CASTRDRIRDGYTF; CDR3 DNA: TGCGCCAGCACCCGGGACAGGATTCGCGATGGCTACACCTTC
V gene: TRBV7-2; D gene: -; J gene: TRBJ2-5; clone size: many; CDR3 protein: CASSNPVKETQYF; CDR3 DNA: TGTGCCAGCAGCAACCCAGTTAAAGAGACCCAGTACTTC
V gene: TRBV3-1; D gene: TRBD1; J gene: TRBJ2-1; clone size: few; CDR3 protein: CASSLWRGTGDPNEQFF; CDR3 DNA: TGTGCCAGCAGCCTCTGGAGAGGGACAGGGGATCCCAATGAGCAGTTCTTC
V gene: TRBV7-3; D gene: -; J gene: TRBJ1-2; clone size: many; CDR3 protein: CASSTPGSPGYTF; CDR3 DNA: TGTGCCAGCAGCACCCCAGGGTCCCCTGGCTACACCTTC
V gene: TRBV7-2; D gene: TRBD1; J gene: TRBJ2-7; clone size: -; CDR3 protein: CASSPGTGANFSYEQYF; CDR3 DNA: TGTGCCAGCAGCCCAGGGACAGGGGCGAATTTCTCCTACGAGCAGTACTTC
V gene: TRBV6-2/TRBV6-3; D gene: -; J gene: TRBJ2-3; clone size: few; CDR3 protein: CASSYNPRASFGTDTQYF; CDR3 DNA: TGTGCCAGCAGTTACAATCCTCGCGCCTCATTTGGCACAGATACGCAGTATTTT
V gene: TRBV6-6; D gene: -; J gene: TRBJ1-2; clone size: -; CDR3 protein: CASRVPAATHGYTF; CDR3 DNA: TGTGCCAGCAGGGTGCCCGCGGCCACCCATGGCTACACCTTC
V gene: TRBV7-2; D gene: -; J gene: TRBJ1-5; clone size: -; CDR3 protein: CASSPIAGEQPQHF; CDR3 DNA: TGTGCCAGCAGCCCTATTGCAGGGGAACAGCCCCAGCATTTT